Shown below are 14 T cell receptor beta chains from a single sample sequenced in a study of blood T cell repertoires in COVID-19. Here immunoSEQ multiplex PCR was the method, and the copy in TCRdb shows in-frame clones only, minus some. The sample gives over 90,000 clones, over 75% of which show up once; 4.5% to 5.5% is in the top ten. The sequenced sample was peripheral blood. The receptors stem from a man in his forties or fifties with acute or convalescent COVID-19.

This rearrangement joins TRBV6-6 to TRBJ2-5; 8 bases are shared with TRBD1. Germline CDR1 and CDR2: MNHNY and SVGAGI (reference sequence). The CDR3 runs 13 residues. After removal of 5 bases from V and 5 bases from J, the junction contained 4 bases not matched to a gene. CDR3 amino acids: CASSIRGPETQYF. The CDR3 DNA reads TGTGCCAGCAGTATCAGGGGGCCGGAGACCCAGTACTTC.

The chain carries TRBV3-1 (or the pseudogene TRBV3-2) and TRBJ1-5; TRBD1 matches at 7 bases. CDR1 LGHDT and CDR2 YNNKEL come from the germline V gene (reference sequence). Trimming took 4 bases from V and 3 from J; bases not matched to a gene: 9. The length of the CDR3 is 16 residues. The CDR3 region is CASSPSLDRANQPQHF. The DNA for the CDR3 is TGTGCCAGCAGCCCATCCCTTGACAGGGCCAATCAGCCCCAGCATTTT.

The rearrangement links TRBV9 to TRBJ1-1, with D unresolved. Per the germline V gene, CDR1 is SGDLS and CDR2 is YYNGEE. With 4 bases removed from V and 1 base from J, the gap between germline ends came to 11 bases. CDR3 size: 14 residues. Here the CDR3 reads CASSPATSNTEAFF. CDR3 nucleotide sequence: TGTGCCAGCAGCCCCGCCACTTCGAACACTGAAGCTTTCTTT.

The sample holds a few counts of this clone. The rearrangement uses TRBV5-1 and TRBJ1-1; 7 bases fit TRBD1. The V and J ends lost 0 bases and 6 bases, in that order; junction bases with no gene match: 5. Looked up from germline, CDR1 is SGHRS and CDR2 is YFSETQ. The CDR3 sequence is 14 residues long. As DNA, the CDR3 is TGCGCCAGCAGCTTGGAAGGGGGCCAGGCTGAAGCTTTCTTT. As protein: CASSLEGGQAEAFF.

This sequence joins TRBV2 and TRBJ1-1, with TRBD1 matching 9 bases. Germline CDR1 is SNHLY and CDR2 is FYNNEI. This CDR3 comprises 14 residues. Losses at the gene ends were 7 bases for V and 5 bases for J; bases not matched to a gene: 8. The CDR3 region has the DNA TGTGCCAGCATCCCGGACAGGGGAAGGACTGAAGCTTTCTTT. This gives the protein CASIPDRGRTEAFF.

The rearrangement uses TRBV5-5 and TRBJ1-5, with D perhaps matching TRBD1 (5 bases). This CDR3 has 14 amino acids. Germline V CDR1 and CDR2: SGHKS, YYEKEE (reference sequence). V lost 2 bases to trimming and J lost 2 bases, with 8 bases between them. CDR3 in DNA: TGTGCCAGCAGCTTTGACAGAGGCAATCAGCCCCAGCATTTT. Translating gives CASSFDRGNQPQHF.

The chain carries TRBV14 and TRBJ2-1, with D unclear. Trimming pared 1 base from V and 2 bases from J, leaving 12 bases between. This CDR3 is 16 amino acids long. Per germline, CDR1 SGHDN and CDR2 FVKESK. CDR3 nucleotides: TGTGCCAGCAGCCAAGCCCCCCCAGCGACCTACAATGAGCAGTTCTTC. As protein: CASSQAPPATYNEQFF.

The CDR3 nucleotides are TGTGCCAGCAGCGTAGGGGGCGCGGGAGGGCCAGCAGATACGCAGTATTTT. Amino acid sequence: CASSVGGAGGPADTQYF. This sequence joins TRBV9 and TRBJ2-3; 9 bases fit TRBD2. The CDR3 is made up of 17 amino acids. In germline, CDR1 is SGDLS, CDR2 YYNGEE. V lost 0 bases to trimming and J lost 4 bases; unmatched junction nucleotides: 9.

The CDR3 sequence is CASSILAGNYNEQFF. The CDR3 DNA sequence: TGTGCCAGTAGCATCCTAGCGGGGAACTACAATGAGCAGTTCTTC. V gene TRBV19 combines with J gene TRBJ2-1, with 9 bases identical to TRBD2. The CDR3 covers 15 residues. Germline CDR1 is LNHDA and CDR2 is SQIVND (reference sequence). The V and J ends lost 6 bases and 3 bases, in that order; junction bases with no gene match: 6.

The chain links TRBV28 to TRBJ1-5; 7 nucleotides align to TRBD1. Germline values: CDR1 MDHEN, CDR2 SYDVKM. The CDR3 extends over 13 amino acids. V shed 6 bases and J 2 bases; nucleotides not matched to a gene: 1. The CDR3 DNA reads TGTGCCAGCAGCGGACAGGGCAATCAGCCCCAGCATTTT. Translated: CASSGQGNQPQHF.

This chain uses TRBV19 with TRBJ1-5; no clear D. The CDR3 consists of 15 residues. V lost 2 bases and J lost 0, with 8 bases in between. From germline, CDR1 is LNHDA and CDR2 SQIVND (reference sequence). DNA of the CDR3: TGTGCCAGTAGTATATCTACCTATAGCAATCAGCCCCAGCATTTT. This codes for CASSISTYSNQPQHF.

The CDR3 is CSASSGEGQPQHF. The CDR3 region has the DNA TGCAGTGCTAGTAGCGGGGAAGGACAGCCCCAGCATTTT. J is TRBJ1-5 and V is TRBV20-1, with no clear D. V was trimmed by 3 bases and J by 7 bases, leaving 13 bases between them. CDR3 length equals 13 residues. Germline values: CDR1 DFQATT, CDR2 SNEGSKA (reference sequence).

This sequence joins TRBV5-1 and TRBJ2-1; TRBD1 might be the D (6 bases). Between the trimmed V and J ends, which lost 4 bases and 0 bases, there was a span of 14 bases. The CDR3 sequence is 16 residues long. Germline V lookup: CDR1 SGHRS, CDR2 YFSETQ. CDR3 nucleotides: TGCGCCAGCAGCCTAAGACAGGAGAGCTCCTACAATGAGCAGTTCTTC. This gives the protein CASSLRQESSYNEQFF.

J is TRBJ2-3 and V is TRBV5-1; D may be TRBD1 (5 bases). Germline V gene data show CDR1 as SGHRS and CDR2 as YFSETQ. The CDR3 length is 12 residues. V was trimmed by 7 bases and J by 4 bases, leaving 10 bases between them. The CDR3 DNA is TGCGCCAGCGGGTTGGGGCCAGATACGCAGTATTTT. It specifies CASGLGPDTQYF. The full variable domain, completed using reference TRBV5-1 and TRBJ2-3, is KAGVTQTPRYLIKTRGQQVTLSCSPISGHRSVSWYQQTPGQGLQFLFEYFSETQRNKGNFPGRFSGRQFSNSRSEMNVSTLELGDSALYLCASGLGPDTQYFGPGTRLTVL.